A selection of T cell receptor beta chains follows, all from one sample in a study of regulatory T cells in long-lasting Graves disease. One entry per CDR3 protein, called by TCRdb with MiXCR from the multiplex PCR reads. The repertoire holds around 360,000 distinct CDR3 sequences, around 15% seen once, with 20% in the top ten. The same sample was also studied in work on T cells in Graves' hyperthyroidism and ophthalmopathy.

Sequenced here: peripheral blood mononuclear cells (PBMCs), sampled at new diagnosis, from a patient treated with antithyroid drugs. These receptors were obtained from a woman under 30 with Graves disease. Both conserved end residues are part of each CDR3. A D gene is named only where the DNA matches it firmly. Expanded clones are given a class, and other clones once, few, many or no size at all.

V gene	D gene	J gene	clone size	CDR3 protein	CDR3 DNA
TRBV7-9	TRBD1	TRBJ2-7	many	CASCQGTGGREQYF	TGTGCCAGCTGCCAAGGGACAGGAGGACGCGAGCAGTACTTC
TRBV11-1	.	TRBJ1-1	many	CASSLRQASEAFF	TGTGCCAGCAGCTTAAGACAGGCTTCCGAAGCTTTCTTT
TRBV5-1	.	TRBJ1-3	.	CASSAAWASSGNTIYF	TGCGCCAGCAGCGCCGCCTGGGCTAGCTCTGGAAACACCATATATTTT
TRBV7-3	TRBD2	TRBJ2-1	.	CASRWTSGSVYDEQFF	TGTGCCAGCAGGTGGACTAGCGGGAGCGTGTACGATGAGCAGTTCTTC
TRBV7-9	TRBD2	TRBJ2-1	few	CASSILAGVFGEQFF	TGTGCCAGCAGCATCCTAGCGGGGGTTTTTGGTGAGCAGTTCTTC
TRBV7-3	TRBD1	TRBJ2-3	few	CASSPTTGASTDTQYF	TGTGCCAGCAGCCCGACCACAGGGGCTAGCACAGATACGCAGTATTTT
TRBV7-9	.	TRBJ2-3	few	CASSFRDSTDTQYF	TGTGCCAGCAGCTTCAGGGATAGCACAGATACGCAGTATTTT
TRBV30	TRBD1	TRBJ1-5	.	CAWRTGGVLYQPQHF	TGTGCCTGGAGAACAGGGGGCGTTCTGTATCAGCCCCAGCATTTT
TRBV6-5	TRBD2	TRBJ2-5	.	CASSYFTSGSAETQYF	TGTGCCAGCAGTTACTTTACTAGCGGGAGTGCTGAGACCCAGTACTTC
TRBV3-1	TRBD2	TRBJ2-7	many	CASSHLKAGVPEQYF	TGTGCCAGCAGCCATTTAAAGGCGGGAGTCCCCGAGCAGTACTTC
TRBV6-2/TRBV6-3	.	TRBJ1-5	many	CASRGQINQPQHF	TGTGCCAGCCGTGGGCAGATAAATCAGCCCCAGCATTTT
TRBV4-2	TRBD1	TRBJ1-1	.	CASSPYTGQGVGTEAFF	TGTGCCAGCAGCCCCTACACCGGACAGGGTGTGGGCACTGAAGCTTTCTTT
TRBV3-1	.	TRBJ2-5	many	CATTGTQETQYF	TGTGCCACAACCGGGACCCAAGAGACCCAGTACTTC